The clone carrying this T cell receptor (beta chain) was counted only a few times. Antigen: not known. Assay: immunoSEQ multiplex PCR; the TCRdb copy retains only in-frame clones and omits some. The profile covers about 42,000 clones, with 81% appearing a single time and roughly 2.7% taken by the ten largest. The germline CDR1 and CDR2 sequences are GTSNPN and SVGIG (reference sequence). The trim removed 0 bases at V and 0 bases at J, leaving 5 bases unmatched. The CDR3 length is 15 residues. These data come from a study of PD-L1 blockade in urothelial cancer. Study background: Prior chemotherapy ranged from 0 to 3 regimens per patient. Study-level findings and limits: Blood clones associated with the tumor expanded more at 3 weeks in durable-benefit patients.

The gene calls are TRBV30 and TRBJ2-7; TRBD1 matches 7 bases. The clonotype was recovered from a man in his 70s with urothelial cancer. The sequencing used PBMCs, collected around atezolizumab (anti-PD-L1) treatment. CDR3 bases: TGTGCCTGGAGTGTATTCGGGACAGCCTCCTACGAGCAGTACTTC. Amino acids: CAWSVFGTASYEQYF.